The clone carrying this T cell receptor (beta chain) came up many times. Its antigen remains unknown. Germline CDR1 reads MNHNS; CDR2 reads SASEGT. The CDR3 length is 11 residues. Trimming cost V 4 bases and J 4 bases, with 4 bases left between them. This entry is derived from a study of T cells in Graves' hyperthyroidism and ophthalmopathy. Study-level background: Before treatment of any kind, peripheral blood was taken at initial diagnosis.

Uncontrolled infection, other autoimmune disease, pregnancy or lactation disqualified patients from enrolment. Study-wide points: Ophthalmopathy was told apart from stable hyperthyroidism by a 13 V-J model. Blood held most thyroid clonotypes expanded above 0.001 frequency.

RNA transcripts gave rise to amplified TCR beta CDR3 regions. Carried out on the TCR CDR3, a first-round RT-PCR used the HTBI primer set. TCRdb called the multiplex PCR reads again in MiXCR, with one record for every CDR3 protein. The top ten hold around a third of the sample, which has about 640,000 distinct CDR3 sequences, roughly 20% seen once. The chain employs TRBV6-1 and TRBJ2-5; D unresolved. The source is a man younger than 45 with Graves' ophthalmopathy. Sequencing was carried out using blood. CDR3 sequence (DNA): TGTGCCAGCAGTGTCGGAGAGACCCAGTACTTC. It yields the protein CASSVGETQYF.